This passage covers 5 T cell receptor beta chains from one sample sequenced in a study of blood T cell repertoires in COVID-19. Data came from immunoSEQ multiplex PCR; TCRdb stores just in-frame clones and leaves some out. Altogether just over 80,000 clones are present, 65% to 90% being singletons, with the ten largest covering approximately 40%. The sequenced material came from peripheral blood. The receptors come from a man older than 75 with acute or convalescent COVID-19.

The chain recombines TRBV27 with TRBJ1-2; 8 bases are a match to TRBD1. The CDR3 length is 15 residues. V was clipped by 4 bases and J by 0 bases; unmatched bases: 4. CDR1 and CDR2 (germline): MNHEY, SMNVEV (reference sequence). CDR3 in amino acids: CASSSPGQANYGYTF. The CDR3 nucleotides are TGTGCCAGCAGTTCTCCGGGACAGGCTAACTATGGCTACACCTTC.

The rearrangement links TRBV6-6 to TRBJ1-4, with 7 bases that match TRBD1. V was pared by 5 bases and J by 7 bases, with 16 bases of the junction left unmatched. CDR1 is MNHNY, CDR2 SVGAGI, per germline (reference sequence). The CDR3 contains 17 residues. CDR3 sequence: CASSQSPDPRDSEKLFF. The DNA for the CDR3 is TGTGCCAGCAGTCAAAGCCCAGACCCAAGGGACAGTGAAAAACTGTTTTTT.

The chain has TRBV6-5 and TRBJ2-1; tentative D call: TRBD2 (6 bases). Trimming took 8 bases from V and 6 from J, leaving 20 bases between them. The CDR3 loop spans 15 amino acids. Germline CDR1 is MNHEY and CDR2 is SVGAGI. The chain's CDR3 is CASAFQTRAGNEQFF. The CDR3 nucleotides read TGTGCCAGCGCTTTTCAAACGAGAGCGGGCAATGAGCAGTTCTTC.

V gene TRBV18 combines with J gene TRBJ1-5; 8 bases match TRBD1. Unmatched junction bases numbered 9, after V lost 5 bases and J lost 0 bases. The CDR3 is 17 amino acids. Germline V CDR1 and CDR2: KGHSH, LQKENI. In nucleotides, the CDR3 is TGTGCCAGCTCATTTACTAGGACAGGGTATAGCAATCAGCCCCAGCATTTT. Its translation: CASSFTRTGYSNQPQHF.

This clone appeared a few times. The genes are TRBV18 and TRBJ2-2; D not certain. V lost 2 bases to trimming and J lost 0 bases, with 10 bases between them. The germline V gene encodes CDR1 KGHSH and CDR2 LQKENI. The CDR3 contains 16 residues. CDR3 sequence: CASSPTAIANTGELFF. The CDR3 coding sequence is TGTGCCAGCTCACCAACAGCTATTGCGAACACCGGGGAGCTGTTTTTT.